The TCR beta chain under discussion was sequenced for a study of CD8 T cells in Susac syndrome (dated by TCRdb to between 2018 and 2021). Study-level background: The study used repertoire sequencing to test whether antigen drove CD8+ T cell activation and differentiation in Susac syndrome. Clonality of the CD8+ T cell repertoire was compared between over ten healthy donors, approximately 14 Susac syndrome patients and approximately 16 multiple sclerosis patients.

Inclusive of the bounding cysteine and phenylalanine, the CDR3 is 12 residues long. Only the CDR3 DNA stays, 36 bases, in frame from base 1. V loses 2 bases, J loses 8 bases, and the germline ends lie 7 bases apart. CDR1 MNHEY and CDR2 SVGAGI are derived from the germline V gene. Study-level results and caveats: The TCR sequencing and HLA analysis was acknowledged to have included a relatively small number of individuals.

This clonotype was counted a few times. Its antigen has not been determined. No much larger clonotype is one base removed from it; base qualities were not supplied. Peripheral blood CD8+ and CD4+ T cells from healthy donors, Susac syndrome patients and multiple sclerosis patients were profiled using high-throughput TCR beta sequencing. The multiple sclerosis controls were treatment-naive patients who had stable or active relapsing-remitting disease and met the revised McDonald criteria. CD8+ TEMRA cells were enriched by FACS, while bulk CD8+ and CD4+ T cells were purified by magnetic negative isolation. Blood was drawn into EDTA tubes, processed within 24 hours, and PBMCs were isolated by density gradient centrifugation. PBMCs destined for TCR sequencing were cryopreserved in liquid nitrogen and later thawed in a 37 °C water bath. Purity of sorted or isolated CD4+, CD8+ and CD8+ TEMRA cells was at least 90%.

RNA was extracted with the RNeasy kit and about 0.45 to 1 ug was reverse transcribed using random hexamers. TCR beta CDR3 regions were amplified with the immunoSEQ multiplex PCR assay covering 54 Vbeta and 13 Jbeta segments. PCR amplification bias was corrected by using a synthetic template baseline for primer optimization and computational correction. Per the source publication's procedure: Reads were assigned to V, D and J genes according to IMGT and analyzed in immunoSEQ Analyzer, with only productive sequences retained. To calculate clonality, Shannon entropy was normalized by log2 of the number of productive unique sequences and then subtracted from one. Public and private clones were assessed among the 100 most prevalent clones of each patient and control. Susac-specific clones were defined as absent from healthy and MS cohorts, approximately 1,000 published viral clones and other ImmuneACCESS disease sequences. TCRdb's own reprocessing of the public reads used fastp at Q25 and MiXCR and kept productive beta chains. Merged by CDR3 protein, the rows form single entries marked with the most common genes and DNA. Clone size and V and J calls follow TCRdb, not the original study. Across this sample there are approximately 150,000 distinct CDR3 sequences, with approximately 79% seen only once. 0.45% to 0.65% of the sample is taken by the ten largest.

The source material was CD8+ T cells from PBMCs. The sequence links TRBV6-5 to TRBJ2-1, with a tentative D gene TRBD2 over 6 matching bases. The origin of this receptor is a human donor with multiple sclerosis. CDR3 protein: CASSYPSDEQFF. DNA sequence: TGTGCCAGCAGTTACCCTAGCGATGAGCAGTTCTTC.